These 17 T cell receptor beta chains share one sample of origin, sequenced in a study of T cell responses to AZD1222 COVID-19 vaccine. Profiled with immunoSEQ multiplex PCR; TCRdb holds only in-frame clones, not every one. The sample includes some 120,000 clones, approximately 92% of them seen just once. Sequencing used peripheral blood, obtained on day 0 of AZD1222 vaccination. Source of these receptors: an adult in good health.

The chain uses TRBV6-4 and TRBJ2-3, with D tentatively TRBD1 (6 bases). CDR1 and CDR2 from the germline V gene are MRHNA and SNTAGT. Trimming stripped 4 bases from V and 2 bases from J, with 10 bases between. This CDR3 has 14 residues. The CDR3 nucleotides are TGTGCCAGCAGTGTTACAGGGAACACAGATACGCAGTATTTT. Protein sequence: CASSVTGNTDTQYF.

The CDR3 nucleotides read TGTGCCACCAGAAAGTTAAAACAGCCCCAGCATTTT. Translation gives CATRKLKQPQHF. The gene calls are TRBV15 and TRBJ1-5, with D hard to call. The germline gives CDR1 LNHNV, CDR2 YYDKDF (reference sequence). This CDR3 contains 12 residues. V dropped 6 bases and J dropped 7 bases, with 10 bases sitting between them.

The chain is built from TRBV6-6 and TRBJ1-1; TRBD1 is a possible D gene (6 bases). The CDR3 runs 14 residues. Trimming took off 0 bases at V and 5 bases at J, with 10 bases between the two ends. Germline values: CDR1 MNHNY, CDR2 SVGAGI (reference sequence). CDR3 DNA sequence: TGTGCCAGCAGTTACTCTAGGGGGAGGACTGAAGCTTTCTTT. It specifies CASSYSRGRTEAFF.

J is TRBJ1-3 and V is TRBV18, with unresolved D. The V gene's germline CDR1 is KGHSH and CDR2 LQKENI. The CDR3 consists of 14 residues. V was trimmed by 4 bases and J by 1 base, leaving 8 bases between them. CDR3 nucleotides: TGTGCCAGCTCACAGGTGGCATCTGGAAACACCATATATTTT. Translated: CASSQVASGNTIYF.

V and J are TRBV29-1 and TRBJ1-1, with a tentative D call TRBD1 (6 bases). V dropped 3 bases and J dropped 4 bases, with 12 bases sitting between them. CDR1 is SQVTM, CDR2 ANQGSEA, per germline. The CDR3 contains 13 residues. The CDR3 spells CSVDLGATTEAFF. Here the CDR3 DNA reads TGCAGCGTTGACTTGGGGGCGACCACTGAAGCTTTCTTT.

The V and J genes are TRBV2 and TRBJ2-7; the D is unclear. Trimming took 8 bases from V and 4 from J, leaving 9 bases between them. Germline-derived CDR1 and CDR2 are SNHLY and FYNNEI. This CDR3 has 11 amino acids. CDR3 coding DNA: TGTGCCAGCCTAGGGTATTACGAGCAGTACTTC. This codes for CASLGYYEQYF. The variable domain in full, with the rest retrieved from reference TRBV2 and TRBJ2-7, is EPEVTQTPSHQVTQMGQEVILRCVPISNHLYFYWYRQILGQKVEFLVSFYNNEISEKSEIFDDQFSVERPDGSNFTLKIRSTKLEDSAMYFCASLGYYEQYFGPGTRLTVT.

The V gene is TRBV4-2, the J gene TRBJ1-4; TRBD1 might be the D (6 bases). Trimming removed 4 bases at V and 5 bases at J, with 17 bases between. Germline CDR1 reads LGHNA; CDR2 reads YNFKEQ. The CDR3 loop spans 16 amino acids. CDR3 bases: TGTGCCAGCAGCCCAGGACAGCTGGGGACGAATGAAAAACTGTTTTTT. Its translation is CASSPGQLGTNEKLFF.

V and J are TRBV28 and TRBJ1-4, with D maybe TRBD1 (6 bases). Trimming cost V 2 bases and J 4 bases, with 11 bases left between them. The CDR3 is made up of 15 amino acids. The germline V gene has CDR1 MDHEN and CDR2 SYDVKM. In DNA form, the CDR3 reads TGTGCCAGCAGTTTAGGTACAGGGAGTAATGAAAAACTGTTTTTT. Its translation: CASSLGTGSNEKLFF.

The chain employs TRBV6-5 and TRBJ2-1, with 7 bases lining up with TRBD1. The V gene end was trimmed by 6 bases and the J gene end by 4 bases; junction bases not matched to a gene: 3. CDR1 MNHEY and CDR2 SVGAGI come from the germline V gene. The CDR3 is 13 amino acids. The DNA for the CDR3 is TGTGCCAGCAGGCTGGGACAGTACAATGAGCAGTTCTTC. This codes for CASRLGQYNEQFF.

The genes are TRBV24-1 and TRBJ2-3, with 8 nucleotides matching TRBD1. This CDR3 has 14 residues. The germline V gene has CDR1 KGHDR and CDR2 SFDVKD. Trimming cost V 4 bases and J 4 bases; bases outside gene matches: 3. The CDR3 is CATSDPGGADTQYF. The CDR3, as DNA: TGTGCCACCAGTGACCCAGGGGGCGCAGATACGCAGTATTTT.

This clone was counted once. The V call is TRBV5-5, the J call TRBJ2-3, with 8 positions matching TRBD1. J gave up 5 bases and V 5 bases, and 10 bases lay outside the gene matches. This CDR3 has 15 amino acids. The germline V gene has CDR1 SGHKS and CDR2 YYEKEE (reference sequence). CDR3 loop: CASSLGQGIIDTQYF. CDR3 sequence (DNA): TGTGCCAGCAGTTTAGGACAGGGTATCATAGATACGCAGTATTTT.

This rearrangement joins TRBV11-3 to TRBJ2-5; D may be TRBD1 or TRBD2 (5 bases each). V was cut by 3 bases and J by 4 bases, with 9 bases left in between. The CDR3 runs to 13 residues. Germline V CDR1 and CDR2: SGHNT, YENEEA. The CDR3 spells CASSLGDRETQYF. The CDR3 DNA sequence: TGTGCCAGCAGCTTGGGGGACCGAGAGACCCAGTACTTC.

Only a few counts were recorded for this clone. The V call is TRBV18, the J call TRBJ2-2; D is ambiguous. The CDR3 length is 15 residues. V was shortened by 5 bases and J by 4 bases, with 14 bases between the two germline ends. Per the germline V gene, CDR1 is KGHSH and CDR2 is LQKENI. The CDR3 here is CASSRARPGTGELFF. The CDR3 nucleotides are TGTGCCAGCTCAAGGGCCAGGCCGGGCACCGGGGAGCTGTTTTTT.

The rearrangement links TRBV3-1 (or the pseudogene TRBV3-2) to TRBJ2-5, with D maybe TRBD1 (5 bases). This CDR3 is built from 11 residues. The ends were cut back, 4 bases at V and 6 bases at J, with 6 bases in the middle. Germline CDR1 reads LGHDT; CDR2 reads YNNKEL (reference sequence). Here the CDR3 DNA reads TGTGCCAGCAGCCCAGGGAAGACCCAGTACTTC. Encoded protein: CASSPGKTQYF.

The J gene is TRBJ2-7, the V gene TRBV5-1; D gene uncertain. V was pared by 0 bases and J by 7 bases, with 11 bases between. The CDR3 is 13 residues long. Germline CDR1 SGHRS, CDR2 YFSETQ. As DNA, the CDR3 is TGCGCCAGCAGCTTGGCACTCCCCTCGGAGCAGTACTTC. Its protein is CASSLALPSEQYF.

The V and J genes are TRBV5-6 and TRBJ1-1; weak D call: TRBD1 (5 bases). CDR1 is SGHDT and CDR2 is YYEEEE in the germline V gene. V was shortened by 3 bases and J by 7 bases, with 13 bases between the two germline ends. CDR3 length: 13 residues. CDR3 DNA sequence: TGTGCCAGCAGCTGGGCAGGGAGGTATGAAGCTTTCTTT. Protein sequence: CASSWAGRYEAFF.

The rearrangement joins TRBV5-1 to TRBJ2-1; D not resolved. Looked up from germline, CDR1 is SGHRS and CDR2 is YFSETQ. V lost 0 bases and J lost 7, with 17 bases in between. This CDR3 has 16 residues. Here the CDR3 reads CASSLAPLGGLNEQFF. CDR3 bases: TGCGCCAGCAGCTTGGCCCCCCTAGGTGGGTTGAATGAGCAGTTCTTC.